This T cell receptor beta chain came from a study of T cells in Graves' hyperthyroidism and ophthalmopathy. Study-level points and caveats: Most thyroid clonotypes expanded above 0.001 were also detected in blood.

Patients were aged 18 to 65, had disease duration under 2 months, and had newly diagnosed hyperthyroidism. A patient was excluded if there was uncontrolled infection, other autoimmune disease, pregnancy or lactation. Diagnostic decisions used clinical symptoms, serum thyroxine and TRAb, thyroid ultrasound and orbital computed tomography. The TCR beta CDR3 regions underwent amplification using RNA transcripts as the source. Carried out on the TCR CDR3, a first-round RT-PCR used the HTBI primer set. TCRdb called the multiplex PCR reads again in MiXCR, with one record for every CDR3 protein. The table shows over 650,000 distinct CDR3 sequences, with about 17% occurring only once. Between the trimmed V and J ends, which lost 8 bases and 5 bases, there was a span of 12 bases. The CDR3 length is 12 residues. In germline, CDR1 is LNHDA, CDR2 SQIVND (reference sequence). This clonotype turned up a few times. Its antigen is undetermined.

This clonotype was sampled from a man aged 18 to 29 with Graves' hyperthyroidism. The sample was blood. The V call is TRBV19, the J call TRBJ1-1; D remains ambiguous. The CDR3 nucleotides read TGTGCCAGTGGGCAGATCCGTACTGAAGCTTTCTTT. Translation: CASGQIRTEAFF.